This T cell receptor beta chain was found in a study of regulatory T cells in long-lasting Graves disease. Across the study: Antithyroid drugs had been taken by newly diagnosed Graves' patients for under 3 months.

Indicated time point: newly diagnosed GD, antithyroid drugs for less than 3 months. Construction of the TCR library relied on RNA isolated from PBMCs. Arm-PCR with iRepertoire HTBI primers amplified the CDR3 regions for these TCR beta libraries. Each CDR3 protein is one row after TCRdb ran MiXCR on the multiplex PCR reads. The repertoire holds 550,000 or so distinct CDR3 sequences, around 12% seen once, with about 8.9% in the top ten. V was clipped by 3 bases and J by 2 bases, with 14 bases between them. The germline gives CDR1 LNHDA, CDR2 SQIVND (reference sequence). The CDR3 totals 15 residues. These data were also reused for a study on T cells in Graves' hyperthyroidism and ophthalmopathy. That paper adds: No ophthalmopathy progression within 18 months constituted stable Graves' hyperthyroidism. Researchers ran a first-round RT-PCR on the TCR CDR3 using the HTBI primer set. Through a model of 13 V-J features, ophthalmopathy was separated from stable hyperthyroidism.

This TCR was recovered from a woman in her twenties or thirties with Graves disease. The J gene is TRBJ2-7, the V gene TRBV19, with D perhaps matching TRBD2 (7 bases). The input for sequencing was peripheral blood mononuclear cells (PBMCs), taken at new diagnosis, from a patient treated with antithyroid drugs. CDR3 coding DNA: TGTGCCAGTAGTATGCCCGGGGGGCGCGCCTACGAGCAGTACTTC. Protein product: CASSMPGGRAYEQYF.